Below are 14 T cell receptor beta chains sequenced from a single sample in a study of blood T cell repertoires in COVID-19. Sequencing used immunoSEQ multiplex PCR; TCRdb keeps in-frame clones, though not all of them. Here the sample spans roughly 460,000 clones, around 90% being singletons. Source material: peripheral blood. All receptors derive from a man between 18 and 35 years old with COVID-19, enrolled during active disease.

J is TRBJ2-5 and V is TRBV6-1; 10 bases line up with TRBD1. Trimming took 2 bases from V and 1 from J; bases not matched to a gene: 16. Per germline, CDR1 MNHNS and CDR2 SASEGT. The CDR3 runs to 20 residues. DNA for the CDR3: TGTGCCAGCAGTGAACGATCGCCCGGGACAGGGGAATGGAGCCAAGAGACCCAGTACTTC. Its protein is CASSERSPGTGEWSQETQYF.

The chain employs TRBV15 and TRBJ2-6; TRBD1 is a possible D gene (5 bases). Trimming stripped 8 bases from V and 0 bases from J, with 17 bases between. Per the germline V gene, CDR1 is LNHNV and CDR2 is YYDKDF (reference sequence). The CDR3 runs to 17 residues. The CDR3 protein is CATRRQGDHSGANVLTF. The CDR3 nucleotides read TGTGCCACCCGCCGACAAGGGGATCACTCTGGGGCCAACGTCCTGACTTTC.

This rearrangement joins TRBV7-7 to TRBJ2-5; 10 bases agree with TRBD2. Germline CDR1 and CDR2: SSHAT and FNYEAQ (reference sequence). The CDR3 length is 15 residues. Unmatched junction bases numbered 10, after V lost 5 bases and J lost 7 bases. CDR3 bases: TGTGCCAGCAGCCTAAGCGGGGGGGCCATTGGGACCCAGTACTTC. The encoded protein is CASSLSGGAIGTQYF.

This chain uses TRBV2 with TRBJ1-6; 7 bases are shared with TRBD1. The CDR3 runs 15 residues. Germline V gene data show CDR1 as SNHLY and CDR2 as FYNNEI. The junction had 10 bases not matched to a gene; V was cut back by 10 bases and J by 4 bases. CDR3 coding DNA: TGTGCCATTAACAGGGACAGCGAATATAATTCACCCCTCCACTTT. Translation gives CAINRDSEYNSPLHF.

This clone has just one count. The chain employs TRBV10-3 and TRBJ2-2; TRBD2 matches 9 bases. This CDR3 comprises 19 residues. Germline CDR1 is ENHRY and CDR2 is SYGVKD. V was clipped by 6 bases and J by 1 base; unmatched bases: 15. The CDR3 protein is CAISSRGEASGVNTGELFF. The CDR3 nucleotides are TGTGCCATCAGCTCCCGGGGGGAAGCTAGCGGGGTGAACACCGGGGAGCTGTTTTTT.

The chain links TRBV19 to TRBJ1-1, with D possibly TRBD1 on 5 matching bases. Deletions cut 1 base from V and 0 bases from J, with 9 bases between. The CDR3 consists of 15 residues. The germline V gene encodes CDR1 LNHDA and CDR2 SQIVND (reference sequence). Here the CDR3 DNA reads TGTGCCAGTAGTATAGGGGGGGTGGTGAACACTGAAGCTTTCTTT. Translated, it gives CASSIGGVVNTEAFF.

This CDR3 is CASSLGLDRGVYGYTF. CDR3 coding DNA: TGCGCCAGCAGCTTGGGACTGGACAGGGGCGTTTATGGCTACACCTTC. This rearrangement joins TRBV5-1 to TRBJ1-2; 9 positions agree with TRBD1. CDR3 length equals 16 residues. Germline V lookup: CDR1 SGHRS, CDR2 YFSETQ. J gave up 5 bases and V 0 bases, and 8 bases lay outside the gene matches.

The chain has TRBV6-5 and TRBJ2-7, with D perhaps matching TRBD1 (5 bases). The V end lost 6 bases, the J end lost 0 bases, and 9 bases lay between the germline ends. CDR1 is MNHEY and CDR2 is SVGAGI in the germline V gene. The CDR3 is 13 residues long. Here the CDR3 DNA reads TGTGCCAGCAGGCAGGGCCACTCCTACGAGCAGTACTTC. This gives the protein CASRQGHSYEQYF.

The V gene is TRBV5-1, the J gene TRBJ2-7; 7 nucleotides agree with TRBD2. This CDR3 spans 15 amino acids. V gave up 0 bases and J gave up 5 bases; unmatched junction bases: 8. In germline, CDR1 is SGHRS, CDR2 YFSETQ. CDR3 DNA: TGCGCCAGCAGCTTGGTGCGGGGGAGCGGCGACGAGCAGTACTTC. This gives the protein CASSLVRGSGDEQYF.

The CDR3 DNA reads TGTGCCAGCAGCTTAGTCAGGACACTGAACACCGGGGAGCTGTTTTTT. Amino acid sequence: CASSLVRTLNTGELFF. The rearrangement uses TRBV7-8 and TRBJ2-2; D perhaps matches TRBD1 (5 bases). Germline loops: CDR1 SGHVS, CDR2 FQNEAQ. The CDR3 is made up of 16 amino acids. V was shortened by 1 base and J by 1 base, with 10 bases between the two germline ends. The full variable domain, in which reference TRBV7-8 and TRBJ2-2 provide the parts outside the CDR3, is GAGVSQSPRYKVAKRGQDVALRCDPISGHVSLFWYQQALGQGPEFLTYFQNEAQLDKSGLPSDRFFAERPEGSVSTLKIQRTQQEDSAVYLCASSLVRTLNTGELFFGEGSRLTVL.

The chain links TRBV12-3 or TRBV12-4 to TRBJ2-7; maybe TRBD2 (6 bases). The V and J ends lost 5 bases and 3 bases respectively, with 11 bases between them. This CDR3 has 13 amino acids. The CDR3 sequence is CASSQRVDYEQYF. The CDR3 DNA sequence: TGTGCCAGCAGTCAGCGGGTAGACTACGAGCAGTACTTC.

Notes on this clone: The same CDR3 is also encoded by other DNA sequences in this sample. The J gene is TRBJ1-1, the V gene TRBV19; tentative D call: TRBD1 (5 bases). CDR3 length: 12 residues. Trimming left V 4 bases short and J 4 bases short, with 7 bases between. Germline CDR1 is LNHDA and CDR2 is SQIVND (reference sequence). CDR3 nucleotides: TGTGCCAGTAGTACAGGGCCCACTGAAGCTTTCTTT. Translating gives CASSTGPTEAFF.

This chain connects TRBV2 to TRBJ1-4; D gene uncertain. Germline V gene data show CDR1 as SNHLY and CDR2 as FYNNEI. This CDR3 spans 14 amino acids. V was clipped by 3 bases and J by 11 bases, with 16 bases between them. DNA of the CDR3: TGTGCCAGCAGTGAGCTAACGCAACGCGAGAAACTGTTTTTT. Its translation is CASSELTQREKLFF.

The CDR3 reads CASSELAGTDTQYF. DNA for the CDR3: TGTGCCAGCAGTGAGCTAGCAGGCACAGATACGCAGTATTTT. This chain connects TRBV6-1 to TRBJ2-3; D may be TRBD2 (5 bases). The CDR3 loop spans 14 amino acids. Germline V gene sequence: CDR1 MNHNS, CDR2 SASEGT. V lost 3 bases to trimming and J lost 1 base, with 8 bases between them.